The 27 T cell receptor beta chains given below trace back to one sample, sequenced in a study of blood T cells in healthy people across ages. Sample-barcoded 5' priming and a J-beta primer mix drove a second PCR of about 6 to 12 cycles. TCRdb independently ran MiXCR on the 5' RACE reads; one entry per CDR3 protein. The repertoire consists of fewer than 2,000,000 distinct CDR3 sequences, with 30% to 40% occurring once and the leading ten covering approximately 11%. The specimen was blood. The receptors come from a woman aged 25 to 39 in good health.

V usage is TRBV4-2 and J usage is TRBJ1-5; 8 positions agree with TRBD1. With 5 bases clipped from V and 4 bases from J, the junction kept 7 bases outside the gene matches. This CDR3 has 15 residues. CDR1 and CDR2 from the germline V gene are LGHNA and YNFKEQ. The CDR3 loop reads CASSTLDRENQPQHF. The CDR3 bases are TGTGCCAGCAGCACCCTGGACAGGGAAAATCAGCCCCAGCATTTT.

The chain couples TRBV9 to TRBJ2-3, with TRBD2 matching 8 bases. The ends lost 2 bases at V and 5 bases at J; junction bases unmatched: 4. Per the germline V gene, CDR1 is SGDLS and CDR2 is YYNGEE. The CDR3 totals 14 residues. The DNA of the CDR3 is TGTGCCAGCAGCGTGACGACTAGCGTAGATACGCAGTATTTT. Protein product: CASSVTTSVDTQYF.

This clonotype showed up just a few times. The chain couples TRBV20-1 to TRBJ2-3; D call uncertain. This CDR3 comprises 16 residues. The germline V and J ends were trimmed by 4 bases and 3 bases, with 20 bases remaining between them. Germline CDR1 is DFQATT and CDR2 is SNEGSKA (reference sequence). The CDR3: CSATSPGFLRTDTQYF. CDR3 DNA sequence: TGCAGTGCTACCTCACCCGGGTTTCTTCGGACAGATACGCAGTATTTT.

Remarks on this clonotype: This could be a read error, since a much larger clone is one nucleotide away. This chain connects TRBV5-1 to TRBJ2-3, with a possible D match to TRBD1 (6 bases). Germline V CDR1 and CDR2: SGHRS, YFSETQ. The CDR3 is 14 residues long. In DNA, the CDR3 is TGCGCCAGCAACTCGGGATGGGACACAGATCCGCAGTATTTT. Its translation is CASNSGWDTDPQYF.

Notes on this clonotype: This may come from a read error, since a much larger clone is one base off. This chain links TRBV29-1 with TRBJ2-3; D remains unclear. Germline CDR1 and CDR2: SQVTM and ANQGSEA. This CDR3 is 12 amino acids long. The CDR3 DNA is TGCAGCGTTATAGTTGGCCCAGATGCGCAGTATTTT. It codes for CSVIVGPDAQYF.

This clonotype was detected many times. The V gene is TRBV29-1, the J gene TRBJ2-1; D is perhaps TRBD2 (6 bases). The CDR3 has 13 residues. Germline V gives CDR1 SQVTM, CDR2 ANQGSEA. V was trimmed by 1 base and J by 10 bases, leaving 14 bases between them. The CDR3 DNA reads as TGCAGCGTTGAAGCTGAGGCGGGGCGGGAGCAGTTCTTC. It is translated as CSVEAEAGREQFF.

This clonotype was seen a handful of times. The chain is built from TRBV7-9 and TRBJ2-3; D gene uncertain. The CDR3 consists of 15 residues. Germline CDR1 SEHNR, CDR2 FQNEAQ (reference sequence). V was cut by 0 bases and J by 5 bases, with 12 bases left in between. The CDR3 region has the DNA TGTGCCAGCAGCTTAGCGTCCGGTCTTCTAGATACGCAGTATTTT. It encodes CASSLASGLLDTQYF. Full variable domain (rest looked up from reference TRBV7-9 and TRBJ2-3): DTGVSQNPRHKITKRGQNVTFRCDPISEHNRLYWYRQTLGQGPEFLTYFQNEAQLEKSRLLSDRFSAERPKGSFSTLEIQRTEQGDSAMYLCASSLASGLLDTQYFGPGTRLTVL.

This chain uses TRBV7-3 with TRBJ1-6, with TRBD1 identical over 8 bases. From germline, CDR1 is SGHTA and CDR2 FQGTGA. The V and J ends lost 5 bases and 5 bases, in that order; junction bases with no gene match: 2. The CDR3 sequence is 14 residues long. Here the CDR3 reads CASSVDRDNSPLHF. CDR3 nucleotide sequence: TGTGCCAGCAGCGTGGACAGGGATAATTCACCCCTCCACTTT. The full variable domain, completed using reference TRBV7-3 and TRBJ1-6, is GAGVSQTPSNKVTEKGKYVELRCDPISGHTALYWYRQSLGQGPEFLIYFQGTGAADDSGLPNDRFFAVRPEGSVSTLKIQRTERGDSAVYLCASSVDRDNSPLHFGNGTRLTVT.

This chain uses TRBV6-5 with TRBJ1-1; D not resolved. Trimming left V 8 bases short and J 5 bases short, with 21 bases between. This CDR3 is built from 15 residues. Germline CDR1 and CDR2: MNHEY and SVGAGI. This CDR3 is CASGVAQPMRTEAFF. CDR3 DNA sequence: TGTGCCAGCGGGGTAGCTCAACCGATGAGGACTGAAGCTTTCTTT.

This clonotype has a handful of counts. The rearrangement joins TRBV27 to TRBJ1-6, with TRBD1 as a possible D gene (6 bases). Germline CDR1 is MNHEY and CDR2 is SMNVEV (reference sequence). V was pared by 10 bases and J by 0 bases, with 13 bases between. This CDR3 has 15 amino acids. Here the CDR3 reads CATSDRFSYNSPLHF. In DNA form, the CDR3 reads TGTGCCACTTCGGACAGATTCTCCTATAATTCACCCCTCCACTTT.

This chain uses TRBV12-3 or TRBV12-4 with TRBJ2-7; 7 positions match TRBD1. Germline trimming cut 2 bases from V and 3 bases from J; bases unmatched to any gene: 7. The CDR3 sequence is 15 residues long. The DNA for the CDR3 is TGTGCCAGCAGTTTAAGGGGACAGCGCCTCTACGAGCAGTACTTC. Translation: CASSLRGQRLYEQYF.

The J gene is TRBJ2-7, the V gene TRBV7-7; either TRBD1 or TRBD2 may supply D (5 bases each). The CDR3 covers 13 residues. V dropped 5 bases and J dropped 7 bases, with 15 bases sitting between them. CDR1 is SSHAT, CDR2 FNYEAQ, per germline (reference sequence). CDR3 DNA sequence: TGTGCCAGCAGCGCCTCCGGGACGGCAGAGCAGTACTTC. This gives the protein CASSASGTAEQYF. Full variable domain (outside the CDR3, taken from reference TRBV7-7 and TRBJ2-7): GAGVSQSPRYKVTKRGQDVTLRCDPISSHATLYWYQQALGQGPEFLTYFNYEAQPDKSGLPSDRFSAERPEGSISTLTIQRTEQRDSAMYRCASSASGTAEQYFGPGTRLTVT.

The rearrangement links TRBV5-1 to TRBJ2-1; perhaps TRBD1 as D (5 bases). In germline, CDR1 is SGHRS, CDR2 YFSETQ. Trimming pared 5 bases from V and 4 bases from J, leaving 13 bases between. There are 14 residues in the CDR3. CDR3 loop: CASSSDTSYNEQFF. The DNA of the CDR3 is TGCGCCAGCAGTTCGGACACTTCATACAATGAGCAGTTCTTC.

This chain links TRBV10-3 with TRBJ1-1, with 8 bases matching TRBD1. The CDR3 has 15 residues. The V gene end was trimmed by 3 bases and the J gene end by 0 bases; junction bases not matched to a gene: 3. Looked up from germline, CDR1 is ENHRY and CDR2 is SYGVKD. CDR3 in DNA: TGTGCCATCAGTGATGGGGACAGGTTGAACACTGAAGCTTTCTTT. This translates into CAISDGDRLNTEAFF.

The chain is built from TRBV6-6 and TRBJ2-3; D uncertain. V was trimmed by 6 bases and J by 1 base, leaving 11 bases between them. This CDR3 has 14 residues. Germline CDR1 and CDR2: MNHNY and SVGAGI (reference sequence). The CDR3 DNA follows: TGTGCCAGCAGACCTCATAGTGGCACAGATACGCAGTATTTT. It codes for CASRPHSGTDTQYF.

This clonotype was seen more than once but under ten times. V and J are TRBV18 and TRBJ2-3; TRBD1 might be the D (6 bases). From germline, CDR1 is KGHSH and CDR2 LQKENI. V was clipped by 3 bases and J by 1 base, with 14 bases between them. This CDR3 region has 16 residues. The CDR3 DNA sequence: TGTGCCAGCTCACCCTTACAGGGACGGGGCACAGATACGCAGTATTTT. Translated: CASSPLQGRGTDTQYF.

This clonotype was observed at least ten times. The rearrangement links TRBV29-1 to TRBJ2-5; D is perhaps TRBD2 (6 bases). CDR3 length: 10 amino acids. With 7 bases removed from V and 4 bases from J, the gap between germline ends came to 7 bases. Germline V gene sequence: CDR1 SQVTM, CDR2 ANQGSEA. CDR3 in DNA: TGCAGCGGGACTATAGAGACCCAGTACTTC. It codes for CSGTIETQYF.

This clonotype has just a few counts. DNA of the CDR3: TGTGCCAGCAGCCATCGGGTAGGACTAGCGGGAAACGAGCAGTACTTC. It encodes CASSHRVGLAGNEQYF. V gene TRBV3-1 combines with J gene TRBJ2-7; TRBD2 matches 12 bases. The CDR3 runs to 16 residues. The ends lost 3 bases at V and 5 bases at J; junction bases unmatched: 8. CDR1 is LGHDT, CDR2 YNNKEL, per germline (reference sequence).

CDR3 sequence (DNA): TGTGCCACCAGCAGAGATAGCGGGAGGTGGGATACGCAGTATTTT. Protein sequence: CATSRDSGRWDTQYF. The chain joins TRBV15 to TRBJ2-3; 10 positions agree with TRBD2. J was trimmed by 6 bases and V by 0 bases; bases with no gene match: 3. Germline V gene sequence: CDR1 LNHNV, CDR2 YYDKDF (reference sequence). This CDR3 has 15 amino acids.

V gene TRBV27 combines with J gene TRBJ2-1, with D possibly matching TRBD2 (5 bases). Germline CDR1 reads MNHEY; CDR2 reads SMNVEV (reference sequence). The CDR3 sequence is 15 residues long. V was shortened by 1 base and J by 4 bases, with 11 bases between the two germline ends. The CDR3: CASSLFSGDYNEQFF. The DNA of the CDR3 is TGTGCCAGCAGTTTATTCAGCGGTGATTACAATGAGCAGTTCTTC.

In DNA, the CDR3 is TGCAGCCCCTCGGCAGGGACCGACACCGGGGAGCTGTTTTTT. Residues: CSPSAGTDTGELFF. The rearrangement joins TRBV29-1 to TRBJ2-2; the D gene could be TRBD1 or TRBD2 (5 bases each). The germline CDR1 and CDR2 sequences are SQVTM and ANQGSEA. Trimming took 8 bases from V and 3 from J, leaving 16 bases between them. The CDR3 sequence is 14 residues long.

CDR3 amino acids: CASSLPPDRGLYEQYF. The CDR3 DNA reads TGTGCCAGCAGTTTACCTCCGGACAGGGGGCTCTACGAGCAGTACTTC. The V and J genes are TRBV27 and TRBJ2-7, with 11 nucleotides matching TRBD1. With V trimmed by 2 bases and J by 3 bases, 6 bases remained unmatched. The CDR3 runs 16 residues. Germline V CDR1 and CDR2: MNHEY, SMNVEV (reference sequence).

This clonotype was detected many times. The chain is built from TRBV29-1 and TRBJ2-1; D uncertain. This CDR3 has 12 amino acids. CDR1 and CDR2 from the germline V gene are SQVTM and ANQGSEA. V was trimmed by 6 bases and J by 3 bases, leaving 9 bases between them. CDR3 DNA sequence: TGCAGCGTCCAAAAGGACTACAATGAGCAGTTCTTC. Protein: CSVQKDYNEQFF.

The chain carries TRBV28 and TRBJ1-2; 9 bases align to TRBD1. The germline V gene encodes CDR1 MDHEN and CDR2 SYDVKM. The CDR3 is made up of 15 amino acids. J lost 4 bases, V lost 4 bases, and 7 bases had no gene match. This CDR3 is CASSYRDRVGYGYTF. CDR3 DNA sequence: TGTGCCAGCAGTTACCGGGACAGGGTTGGCTATGGCTACACCTTC.

The J gene is TRBJ2-7, the V gene TRBV7-3, with unresolved D. Germline CDR1 and CDR2: SGHTA and FQGTGA. With 5 bases removed from V and 11 bases from J, the gap between germline ends came to 16 bases. The CDR3 length is 12 residues. The DNA for the CDR3 is TGTGCCAGCAGCCCCCCGGACCAGAAAAAGTACTTC. This codes for CASSPPDQKKYF.

V and J are TRBV28 and TRBJ1-5; D gene ambiguous. Germline lookup yields CDR1 MDHEN and CDR2 SYDVKM. This CDR3 is built from 16 residues. V dropped 6 bases and J dropped 1 base, with 16 bases sitting between them. DNA for the CDR3: TGTGCCAGCAGCACTAATAGCCGTTGGAGCAATCAGCCCCAGCATTTT. Protein product: CASSTNSRWSNQPQHF.

The genes are TRBV5-1 and TRBJ1-2; 8 bases fit TRBD1. The CDR3 extends over 13 amino acids. Germline V gene lookup returns CDR1 SGHRS and CDR2 YFSETQ. The ends lost 8 bases at V and 3 bases at J; junction bases unmatched: 6. This chain's CDR3 is CASSRGRDYGYTF. CDR3 bases: TGCGCCAGTTCCAGGGGGCGCGACTATGGCTACACCTTC.